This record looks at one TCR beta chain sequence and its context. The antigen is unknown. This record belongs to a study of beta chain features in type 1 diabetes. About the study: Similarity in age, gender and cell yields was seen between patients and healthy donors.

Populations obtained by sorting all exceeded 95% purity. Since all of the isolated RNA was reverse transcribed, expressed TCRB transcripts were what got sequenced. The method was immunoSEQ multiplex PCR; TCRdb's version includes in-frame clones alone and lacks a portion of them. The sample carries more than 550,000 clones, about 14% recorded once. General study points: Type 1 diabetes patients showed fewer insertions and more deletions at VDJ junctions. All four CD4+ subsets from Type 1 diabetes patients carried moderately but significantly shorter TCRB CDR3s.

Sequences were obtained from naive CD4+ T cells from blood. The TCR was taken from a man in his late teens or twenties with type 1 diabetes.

CDR3 nucleotide sequence: TGTGCCAGCAGTGCTTACGACTATGAGCAGTTCTTC. This encodes CASSAYDYEQFF. The chain has TRBV2 and TRBJ2-1; D not certain. The germline V gene encodes CDR1 SNHLY and CDR2 FYNNEI. This CDR3 has 12 amino acids. Trimming left V 4 bases short and J 8 bases short, with 9 bases between. Based on the CDR3 plus reference TRBV2 and TRBJ2-1, the full variable domain is EPEVTQTPSHQVTQMGQEVILRCVPISNHLYFYWYRQILGQKVEFLVSFYNNEISEKSEIFDDQFSVERPDGSNFTLKIRSTKLEDSAMYFCASSAYDYEQFFGPGTRLTVL.